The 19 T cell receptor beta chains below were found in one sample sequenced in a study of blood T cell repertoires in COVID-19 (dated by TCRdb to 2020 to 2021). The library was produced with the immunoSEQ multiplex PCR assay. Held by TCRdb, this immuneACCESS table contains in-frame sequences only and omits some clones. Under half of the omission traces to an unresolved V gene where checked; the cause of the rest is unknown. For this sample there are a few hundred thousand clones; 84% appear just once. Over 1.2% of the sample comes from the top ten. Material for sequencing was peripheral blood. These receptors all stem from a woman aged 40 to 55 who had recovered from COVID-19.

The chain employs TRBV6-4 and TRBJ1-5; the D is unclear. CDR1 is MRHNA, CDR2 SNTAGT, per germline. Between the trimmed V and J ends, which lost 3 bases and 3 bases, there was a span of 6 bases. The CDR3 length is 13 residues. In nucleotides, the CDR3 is TGTGCCAGCAGTGAACAGATCAATCAGCCCCAGCATTTT. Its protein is CASSEQINQPQHF.

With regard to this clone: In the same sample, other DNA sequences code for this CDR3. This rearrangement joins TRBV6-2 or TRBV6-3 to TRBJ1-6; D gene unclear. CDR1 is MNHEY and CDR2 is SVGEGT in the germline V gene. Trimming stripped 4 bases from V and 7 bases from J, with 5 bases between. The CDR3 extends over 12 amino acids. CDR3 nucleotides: TGTGCCAGCAGTTCTTTAAATTCACCCCTCCACTTT. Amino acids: CASSSLNSPLHF.

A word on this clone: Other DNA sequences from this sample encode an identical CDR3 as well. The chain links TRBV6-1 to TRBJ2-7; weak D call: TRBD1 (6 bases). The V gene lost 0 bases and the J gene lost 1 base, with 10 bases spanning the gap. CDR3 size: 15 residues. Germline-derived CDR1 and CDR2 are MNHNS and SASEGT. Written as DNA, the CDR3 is TGTGCCAGCAGTGAAGCGTCAGGGGAATCCTACGAGCAGTACTTC. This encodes CASSEASGESYEQYF.

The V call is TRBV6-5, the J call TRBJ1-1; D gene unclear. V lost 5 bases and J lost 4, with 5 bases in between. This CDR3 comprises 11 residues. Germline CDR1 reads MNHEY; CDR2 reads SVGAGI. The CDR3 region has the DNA TGTGCCAGCAGTCGTAGCACTGAAGCTTTCTTT. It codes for CASSRSTEAFF.

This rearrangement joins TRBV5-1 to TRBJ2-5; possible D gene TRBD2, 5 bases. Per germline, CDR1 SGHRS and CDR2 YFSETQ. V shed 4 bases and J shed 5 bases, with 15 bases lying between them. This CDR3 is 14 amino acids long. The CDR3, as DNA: TGCGCCAGCAGCGCGGGCCTAGTCGGCGAGACCCAGTACTTC. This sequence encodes CASSAGLVGETQYF.

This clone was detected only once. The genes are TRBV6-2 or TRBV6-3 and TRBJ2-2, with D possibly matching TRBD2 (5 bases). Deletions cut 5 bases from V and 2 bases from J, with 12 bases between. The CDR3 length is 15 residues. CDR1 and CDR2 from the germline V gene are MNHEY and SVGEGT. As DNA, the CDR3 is TGTGCCAGCAGTACACTAGACCGAAACACCGGGGAGCTGTTTTTT. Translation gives CASSTLDRNTGELFF.

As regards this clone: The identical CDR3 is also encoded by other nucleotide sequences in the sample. CDR3 sequence (DNA): TGTGCCAGCAGCTTAGGACAGCATAGCAATCAGCCCCAGCATTTT. Protein sequence: CASSLGQHSNQPQHF. The chain joins TRBV7-9 to TRBJ1-5; TRBD1 is a possible D gene (5 bases). The CDR3 has 15 amino acids. Trimming took off 1 base at V and 0 bases at J, with 7 bases between the two ends. The V gene's germline CDR1 is SEHNR and CDR2 FQNEAQ (reference sequence). Full variable domain (missing parts from reference TRBV7-9 and TRBJ1-5): DTGVSQNPRHKITKRGQNVTFRCDPISEHNRLYWYRQTLGQGPEFLTYFQNEAQLEKSRLLSDRFSAERPKGSFSTLEIQRTEQGDSAMYLCASSLGQHSNQPQHFGDGTRLSIL.

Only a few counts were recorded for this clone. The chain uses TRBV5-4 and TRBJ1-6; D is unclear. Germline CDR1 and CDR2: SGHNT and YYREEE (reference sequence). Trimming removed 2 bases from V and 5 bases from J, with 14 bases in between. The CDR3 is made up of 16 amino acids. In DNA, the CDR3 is TGTGCCAGCAGCTTCGGGGAGGCAGGCAATAATTCACCCCTCCACTTT. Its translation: CASSFGEAGNNSPLHF.

CDR3 sequence reads: CASSEGARPLHF. In DNA form, the CDR3 reads TGTGCCAGCAGTGAGGGGGCGAGGCCCCTCCACTTT. V usage is TRBV28 and J usage is TRBJ1-6; 7 bases agree with TRBD1. This CDR3 is built from 12 residues. Germline values: CDR1 MDHEN, CDR2 SYDVKM. Trimming removed 5 bases from V and 13 bases from J; junction bases left unmatched: 5.

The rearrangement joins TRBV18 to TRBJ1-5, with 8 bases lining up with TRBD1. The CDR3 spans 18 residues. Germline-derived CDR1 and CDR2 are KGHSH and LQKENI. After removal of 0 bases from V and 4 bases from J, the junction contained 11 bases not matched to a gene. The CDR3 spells CASSPPAKRQGQNQPQHF. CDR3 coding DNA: TGTGCCAGCTCACCACCGGCGAAGCGACAGGGGCAGAATCAGCCCCAGCATTTT.

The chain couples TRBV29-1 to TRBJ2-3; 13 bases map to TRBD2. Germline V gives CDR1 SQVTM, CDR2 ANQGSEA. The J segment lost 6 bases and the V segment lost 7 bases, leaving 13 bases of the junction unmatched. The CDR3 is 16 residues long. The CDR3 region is CSAGRGLAGTGDTQYF. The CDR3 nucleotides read TGCAGCGCGGGGAGGGGACTAGCGGGGACAGGGGATACGCAGTATTTT.

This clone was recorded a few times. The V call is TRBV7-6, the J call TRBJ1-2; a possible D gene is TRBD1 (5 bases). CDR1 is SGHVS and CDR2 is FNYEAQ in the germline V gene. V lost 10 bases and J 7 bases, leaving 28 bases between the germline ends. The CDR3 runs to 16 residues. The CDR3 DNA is TGTGCCATCATAATACGCGGGCGGGGCGGAGAGGCTGGCTACACCTTC. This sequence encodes CAIIIRGRGGEAGYTF.

The DNA of the CDR3 is TGTGCCAGCTCACCCCAGGGGGAAGTTACTGAAGCTTTCTTT. It specifies CASSPQGEVTEAFF. V and J are TRBV18 and TRBJ1-1; 7 bases are a match to TRBD1. Germline trimming cut 3 bases from V and 5 bases from J; bases unmatched to any gene: 6. CDR1 and CDR2 from the germline V gene are KGHSH and LQKENI. The CDR3 runs 14 residues.

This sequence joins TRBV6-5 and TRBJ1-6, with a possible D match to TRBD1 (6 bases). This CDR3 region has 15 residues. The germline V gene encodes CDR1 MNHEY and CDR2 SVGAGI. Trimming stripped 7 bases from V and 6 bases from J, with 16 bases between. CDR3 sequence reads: CASNRGGGLNSPLHF. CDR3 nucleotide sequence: TGTGCCAGCAACCGGGGAGGGGGGCTTAATTCACCCCTCCACTTT.

CDR3 DNA: TGTGCCTGGAGTCGTCTGGGCCTGCCGTATGGCTACACCTTC. Translation gives CAWSRLGLPYGYTF. The V gene is TRBV30, the J gene TRBJ1-2, with D unresolved. Germline assignment: CDR1 GTSNPN and CDR2 SVGIG (reference sequence). Trimming cost V 2 bases and J 5 bases, with 15 bases left between them. CDR3 length: 14 amino acids.

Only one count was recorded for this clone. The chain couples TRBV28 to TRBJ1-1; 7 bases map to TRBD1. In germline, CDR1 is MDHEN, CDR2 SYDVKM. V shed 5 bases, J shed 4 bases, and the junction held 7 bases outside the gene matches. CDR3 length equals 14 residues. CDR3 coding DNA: TGTGCCAGCAGTCTCCCCCAGGGGGGCACTGAAGCTTTCTTT. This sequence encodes CASSLPQGGTEAFF. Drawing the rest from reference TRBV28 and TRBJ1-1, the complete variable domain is DVKVTQSSRYLVKRTGEKVFLECVQDMDHENMFWYRQDPGLGLRLIYFSYDVKMKEKGDIPEGYSVSREKKERFSLILESASTNQTSMYLCASSLPQGGTEAFFGQGTRLTVV.

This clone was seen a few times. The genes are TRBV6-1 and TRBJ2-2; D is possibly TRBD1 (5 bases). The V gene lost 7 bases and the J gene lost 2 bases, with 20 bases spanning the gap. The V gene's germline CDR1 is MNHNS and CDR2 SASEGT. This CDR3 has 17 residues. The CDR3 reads CASNEVGPALNTGELFF. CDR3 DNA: TGTGCCAGCAATGAGGTGGGGCCAGCTCTAAACACCGGGGAGCTGTTTTTT.

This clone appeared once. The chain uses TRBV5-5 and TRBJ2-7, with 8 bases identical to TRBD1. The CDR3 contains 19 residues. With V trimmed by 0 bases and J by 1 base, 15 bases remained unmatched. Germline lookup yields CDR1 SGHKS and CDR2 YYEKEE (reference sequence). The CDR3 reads CASSLARTGWNSISYEQYF. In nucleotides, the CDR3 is TGTGCCAGCAGCTTGGCCAGGACAGGGTGGAATAGTATTTCCTACGAGCAGTACTTC.

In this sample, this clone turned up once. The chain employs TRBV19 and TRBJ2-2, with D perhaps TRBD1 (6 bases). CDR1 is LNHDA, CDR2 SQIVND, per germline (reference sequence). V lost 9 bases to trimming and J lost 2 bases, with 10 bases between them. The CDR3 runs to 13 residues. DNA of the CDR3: TGTGCCAGCCGGGACATTAACACCGGGGAGCTGTTTTTT. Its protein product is CASRDINTGELFF. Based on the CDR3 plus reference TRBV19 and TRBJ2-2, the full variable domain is DGGITQSPKYLFRKEGQNVTLSCEQNLNHDAMYWYRQDPGQGLRLIYYSQIVNDFQKGDIAEGYSVSREKKESFPLTVTSAQKNPTAFYLCASRDINTGELFFGEGSRLTVL.